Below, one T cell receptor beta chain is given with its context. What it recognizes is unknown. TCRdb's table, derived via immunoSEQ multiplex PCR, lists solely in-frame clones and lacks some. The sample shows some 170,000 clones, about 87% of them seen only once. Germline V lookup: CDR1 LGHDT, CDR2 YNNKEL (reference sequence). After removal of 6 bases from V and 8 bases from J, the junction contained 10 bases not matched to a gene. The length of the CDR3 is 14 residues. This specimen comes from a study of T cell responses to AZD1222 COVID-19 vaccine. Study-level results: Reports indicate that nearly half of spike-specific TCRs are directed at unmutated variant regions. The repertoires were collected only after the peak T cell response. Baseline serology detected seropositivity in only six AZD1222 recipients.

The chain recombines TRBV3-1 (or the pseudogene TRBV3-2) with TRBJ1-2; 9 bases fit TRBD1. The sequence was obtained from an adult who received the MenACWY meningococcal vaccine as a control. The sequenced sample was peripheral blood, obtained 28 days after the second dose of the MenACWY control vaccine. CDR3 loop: CASRPNTGGGGYTF. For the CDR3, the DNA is TGTGCCAGCAGACCTAATACAGGGGGCGGCGGCTACACCTTC.